This TCR beta chain originates from a study of identical twins. The V gene lost 3 bases and the J gene lost 5 bases, with 10 bases spanning the gap. The CDR3 length is 13 residues. In germline, CDR1 is MNHNS, CDR2 SASEGT. TCRdb reanalysed the 5' RACE reads using MiXCR and keeps one entry per CDR3 protein. The repertoire has hundreds of thousands of distinct CDR3 sequences, 20% to 25% of them found once; the top ten carry approximately 0.5%. The sample holds a few counts of this clonotype. Its antigen is currently unknown. Findings of the study overall: Without tracking the same donors, conclusions rested on cross-sectional statistical analysis. With abundant cord blood beta clonotypes, insertions were fewer; memory repertoires showed no such pattern.

These data were also reused for a study on yellow fever vaccine responses in identical twins.

J is TRBJ1-1 and V is TRBV6-1; no clear D. The sequence came from a woman younger than 30 in good health. Sequenced material: CD4+ T cells sorted from blood. In DNA, the CDR3 is TGTGCCAGCAGTGAGGTTGGCGGAACTGAAGCTTTCTTT. This encodes CASSEVGGTEAFF.